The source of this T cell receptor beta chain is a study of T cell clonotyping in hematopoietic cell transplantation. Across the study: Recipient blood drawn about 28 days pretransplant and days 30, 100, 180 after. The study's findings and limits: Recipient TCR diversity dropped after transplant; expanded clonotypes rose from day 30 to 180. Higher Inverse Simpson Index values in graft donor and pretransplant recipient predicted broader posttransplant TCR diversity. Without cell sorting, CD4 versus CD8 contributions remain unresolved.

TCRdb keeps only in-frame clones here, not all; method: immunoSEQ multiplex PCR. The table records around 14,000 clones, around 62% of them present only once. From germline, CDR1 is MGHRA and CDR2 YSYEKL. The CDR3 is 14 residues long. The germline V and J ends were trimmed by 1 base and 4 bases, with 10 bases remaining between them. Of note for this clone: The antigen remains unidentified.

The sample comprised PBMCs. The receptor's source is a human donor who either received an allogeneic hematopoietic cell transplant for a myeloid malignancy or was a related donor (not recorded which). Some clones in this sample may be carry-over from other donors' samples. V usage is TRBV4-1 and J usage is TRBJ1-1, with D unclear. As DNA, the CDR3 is TGCGCCAGCAGCCAAGGTCGGAATCCCACTGAAGCTTTCTTT. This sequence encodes CASSQGRNPTEAFF.